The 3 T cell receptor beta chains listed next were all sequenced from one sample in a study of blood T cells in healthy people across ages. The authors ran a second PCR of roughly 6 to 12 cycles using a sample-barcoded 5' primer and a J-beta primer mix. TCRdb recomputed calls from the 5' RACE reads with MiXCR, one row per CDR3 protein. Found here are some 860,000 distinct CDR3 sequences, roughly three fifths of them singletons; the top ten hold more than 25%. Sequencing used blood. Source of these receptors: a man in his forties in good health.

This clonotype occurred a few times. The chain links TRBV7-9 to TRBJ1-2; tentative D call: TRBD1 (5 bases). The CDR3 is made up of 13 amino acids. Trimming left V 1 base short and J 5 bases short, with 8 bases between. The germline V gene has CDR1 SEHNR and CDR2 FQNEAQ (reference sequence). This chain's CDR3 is CASSLDPGYGYTF. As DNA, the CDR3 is TGTGCCAGCAGCTTAGATCCAGGGTATGGCTACACCTTC.

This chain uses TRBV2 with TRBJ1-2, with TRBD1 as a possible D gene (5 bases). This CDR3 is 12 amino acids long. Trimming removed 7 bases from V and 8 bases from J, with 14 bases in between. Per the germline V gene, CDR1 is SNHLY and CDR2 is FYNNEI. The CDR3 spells CASMTPQVGYTF. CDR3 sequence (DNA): TGTGCCAGCATGACTCCACAGGTCGGCTACACCTTC.

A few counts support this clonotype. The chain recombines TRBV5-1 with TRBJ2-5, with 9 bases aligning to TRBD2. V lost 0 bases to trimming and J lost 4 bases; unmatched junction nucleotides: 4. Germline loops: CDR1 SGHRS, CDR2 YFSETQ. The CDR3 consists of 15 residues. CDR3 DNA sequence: TGCGCCAGCAGCTTGGCTAGACTAGCGGTAGAGACCCAGTACTTC. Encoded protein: CASSLARLAVETQYF.